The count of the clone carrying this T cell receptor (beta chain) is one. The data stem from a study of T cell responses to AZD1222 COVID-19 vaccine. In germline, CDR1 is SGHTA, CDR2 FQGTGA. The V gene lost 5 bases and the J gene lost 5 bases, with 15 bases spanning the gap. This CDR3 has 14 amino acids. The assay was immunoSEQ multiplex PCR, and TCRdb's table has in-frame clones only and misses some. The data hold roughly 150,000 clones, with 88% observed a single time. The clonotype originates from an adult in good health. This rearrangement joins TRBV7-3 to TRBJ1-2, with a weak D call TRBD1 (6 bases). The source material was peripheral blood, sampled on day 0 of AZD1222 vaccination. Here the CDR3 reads CASSQTGGLYGYTF. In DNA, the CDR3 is TGTGCCAGCAGCCAGACAGGAGGTCTTTATGGCTACACCTTC.